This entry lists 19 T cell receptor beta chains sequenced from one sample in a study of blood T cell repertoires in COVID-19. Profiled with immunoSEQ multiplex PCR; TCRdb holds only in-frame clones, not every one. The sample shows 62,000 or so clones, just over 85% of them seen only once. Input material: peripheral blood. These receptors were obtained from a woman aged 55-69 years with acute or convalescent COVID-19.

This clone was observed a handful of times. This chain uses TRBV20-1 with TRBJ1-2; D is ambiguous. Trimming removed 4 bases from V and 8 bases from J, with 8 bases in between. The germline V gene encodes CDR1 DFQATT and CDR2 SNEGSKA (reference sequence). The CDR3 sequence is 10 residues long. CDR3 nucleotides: TGCAGTGCTACACCAGAAGGCTACACCTTC. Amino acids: CSATPEGYTF.

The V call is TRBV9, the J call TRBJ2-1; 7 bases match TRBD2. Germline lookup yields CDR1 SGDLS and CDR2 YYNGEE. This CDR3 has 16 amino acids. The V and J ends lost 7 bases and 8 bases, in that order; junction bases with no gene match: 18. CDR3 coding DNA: TGTGCCAGCGGTCGGGGAGGGGCCCAAACCAACCATGAGCAGTTCTTC. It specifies CASGRGGAQTNHEQFF.

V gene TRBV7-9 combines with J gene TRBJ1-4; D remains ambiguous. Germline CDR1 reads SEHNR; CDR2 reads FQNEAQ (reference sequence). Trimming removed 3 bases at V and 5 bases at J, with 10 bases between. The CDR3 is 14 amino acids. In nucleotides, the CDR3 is TGTGCCAGCAGCTTTGTCAGCGGAAATGAAAAACTGTTTTTT. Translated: CASSFVSGNEKLFF.

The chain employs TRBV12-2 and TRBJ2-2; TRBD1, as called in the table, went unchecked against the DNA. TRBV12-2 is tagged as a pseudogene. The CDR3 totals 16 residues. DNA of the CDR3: TGTGCAAGTCGCTTACCGGGACAGGGAAACACCGGGGAGCTGTTTTTT. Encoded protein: CASRLPGQGNTGELFF.

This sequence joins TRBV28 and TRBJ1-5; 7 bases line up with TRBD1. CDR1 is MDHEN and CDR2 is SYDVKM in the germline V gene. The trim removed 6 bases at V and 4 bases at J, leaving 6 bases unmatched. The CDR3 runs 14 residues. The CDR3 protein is CASSTGTVNQPQHF. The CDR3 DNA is TGTGCCAGCAGCACCGGGACAGTTAATCAGCCCCAGCATTTT.

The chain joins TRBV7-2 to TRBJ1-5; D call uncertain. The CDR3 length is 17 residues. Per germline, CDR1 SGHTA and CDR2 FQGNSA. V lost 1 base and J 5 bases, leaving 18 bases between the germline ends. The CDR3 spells CASSLDIIPGFHQPQHF. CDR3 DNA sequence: TGTGCCAGCAGCTTAGATATTATACCAGGTTTCCATCAGCCCCAGCATTTT.

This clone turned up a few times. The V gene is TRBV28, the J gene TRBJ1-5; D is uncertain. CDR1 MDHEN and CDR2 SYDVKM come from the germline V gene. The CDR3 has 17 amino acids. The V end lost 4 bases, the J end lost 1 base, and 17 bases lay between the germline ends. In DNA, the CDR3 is TGTGCCAGCAGTTCGGGATCGGCACTCCAAAGCAATCAGCCCCAGCATTTT. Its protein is CASSSGSALQSNQPQHF.

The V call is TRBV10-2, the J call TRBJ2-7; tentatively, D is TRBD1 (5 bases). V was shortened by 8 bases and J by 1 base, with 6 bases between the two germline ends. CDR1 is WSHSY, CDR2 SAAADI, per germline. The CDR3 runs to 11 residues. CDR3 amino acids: CASDSSYEQYF. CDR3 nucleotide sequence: TGCGCCAGCGACAGTTCCTACGAGCAGTACTTC.

The CDR3 here is CASSIDSGTRTEAFF. Here the CDR3 DNA reads TGTGCCAGCAGCATCGACTCCGGGACACGCACTGAAGCTTTCTTT. The chain combines TRBV9 with TRBJ1-1; D is perhaps TRBD1 (6 bases). Germline values: CDR1 SGDLS, CDR2 YYNGEE. The CDR3 has 15 amino acids. Trimming took 4 bases from V and 4 from J, leaving 17 bases between them.

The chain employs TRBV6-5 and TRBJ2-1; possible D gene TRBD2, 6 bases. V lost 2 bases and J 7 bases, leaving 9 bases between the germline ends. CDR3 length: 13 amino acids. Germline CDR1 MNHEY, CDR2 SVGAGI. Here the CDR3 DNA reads TGTGCCAGCAGTTACCATAGCGGAAATGAGCAGTTCTTC. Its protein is CASSYHSGNEQFF.

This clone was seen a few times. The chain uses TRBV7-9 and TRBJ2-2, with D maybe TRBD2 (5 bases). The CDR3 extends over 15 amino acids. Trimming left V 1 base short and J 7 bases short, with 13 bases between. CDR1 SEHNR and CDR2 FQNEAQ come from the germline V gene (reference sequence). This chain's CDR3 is CASSLGAGGGGELFF. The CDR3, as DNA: TGTGCCAGCAGCTTAGGTGCAGGAGGCGGCGGGGAGCTGTTTTTT.

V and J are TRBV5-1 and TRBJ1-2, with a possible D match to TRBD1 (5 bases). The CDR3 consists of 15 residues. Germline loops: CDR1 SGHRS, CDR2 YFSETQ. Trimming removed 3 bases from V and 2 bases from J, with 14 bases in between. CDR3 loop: CASSSTGDPNYGYTF. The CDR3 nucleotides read TGCGCCAGCAGCTCCACGGGGGATCCGAACTATGGCTACACCTTC.

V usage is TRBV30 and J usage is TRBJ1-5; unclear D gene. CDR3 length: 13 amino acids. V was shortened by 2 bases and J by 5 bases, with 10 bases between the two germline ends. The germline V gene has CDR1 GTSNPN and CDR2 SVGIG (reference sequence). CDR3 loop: CAWSYNRDQPQHF. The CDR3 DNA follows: TGTGCCTGGAGTTATAACCGAGATCAGCCCCAGCATTTT.

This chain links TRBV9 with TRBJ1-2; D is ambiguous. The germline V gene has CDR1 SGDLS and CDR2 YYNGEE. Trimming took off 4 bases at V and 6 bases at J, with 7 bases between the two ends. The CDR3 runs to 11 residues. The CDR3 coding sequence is TGTGCCAGCAGCTCCACAAATGGCTACACCTTC. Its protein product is CASSSTNGYTF.

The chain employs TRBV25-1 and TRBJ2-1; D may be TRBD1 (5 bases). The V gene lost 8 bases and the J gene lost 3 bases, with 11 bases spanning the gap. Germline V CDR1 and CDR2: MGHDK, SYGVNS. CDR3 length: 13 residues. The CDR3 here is CASSKGDYNEQFF. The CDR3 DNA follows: TGTGCCAGCTCCAAAGGGGACTACAATGAGCAGTTCTTC. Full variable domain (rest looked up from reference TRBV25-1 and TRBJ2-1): EADIYQTPRYLVIGTGKKITLECSQTMGHDKMYWYQQDPGMELHLIHYSYGVNSTEKGDLSSESTVSRIRTEHFPLTLESARPSHTSQYLCASSKGDYNEQFFGPGTRLTVL.

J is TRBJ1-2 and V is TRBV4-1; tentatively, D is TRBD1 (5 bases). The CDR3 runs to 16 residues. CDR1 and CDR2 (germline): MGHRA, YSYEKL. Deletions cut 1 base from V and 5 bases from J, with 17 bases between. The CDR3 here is CASSQGGDGGLYGYTF. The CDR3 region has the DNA TGCGCCAGCAGCCAAGGCGGGGACGGAGGATTATATGGCTACACCTTC.

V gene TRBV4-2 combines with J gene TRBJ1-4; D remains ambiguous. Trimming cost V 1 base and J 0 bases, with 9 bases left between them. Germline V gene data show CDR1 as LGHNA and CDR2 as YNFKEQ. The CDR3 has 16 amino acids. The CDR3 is CASSQGGGATNEKLFF. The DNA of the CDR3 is TGTGCCAGCAGCCAAGGCGGAGGAGCAACTAATGAAAAACTGTTTTTT.

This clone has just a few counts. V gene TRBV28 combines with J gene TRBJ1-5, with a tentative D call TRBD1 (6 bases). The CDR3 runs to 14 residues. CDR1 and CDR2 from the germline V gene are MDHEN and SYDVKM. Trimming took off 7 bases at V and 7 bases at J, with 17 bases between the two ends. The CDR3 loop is CASIQQGRVQPQHF. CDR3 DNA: TGTGCCAGCATCCAACAGGGAAGGGTCCAGCCCCAGCATTTT.

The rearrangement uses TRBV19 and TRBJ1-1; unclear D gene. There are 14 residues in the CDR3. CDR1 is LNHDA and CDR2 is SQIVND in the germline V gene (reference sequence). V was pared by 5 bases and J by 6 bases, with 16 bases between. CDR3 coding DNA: TGTGCCAGTAGTGCCCCAGCGGGTTTGTCTGAAGCTTTCTTT. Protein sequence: CASSAPAGLSEAFF.